Presented here are 30 T cell receptor beta chains from one specimen sequenced in a study of control samples from healthy donors and cancer patients. The data were produced by immunoSEQ multiplex PCR, yet TCRdb's version contains in-frame clones alone and is incomplete. The data show about 92,000 clones, roughly 78% seen once. The sample comprised blood. The receptors stem from a woman aged 60 to 75 in good health.

The chain employs TRBV6-1 and TRBJ1-4, with TRBD1 as a possible D gene (6 bases). Trimming cost V 0 bases and J 5 bases, with 10 bases left between them. From germline, CDR1 is MNHNS and CDR2 SASEGT. The CDR3 is made up of 15 amino acids. The CDR3 DNA follows: TGTGCCAGCAGTGAAGCGGGGGGCCCAAATGAAAAACTGTTTTTT. Residues: CASSEAGGPNEKLFF.

This clone was detected a few times. The gene calls are TRBV9 and TRBJ1-1; 11 nucleotides line up with TRBD1. V lost 0 bases, J lost 6 bases, and 7 bases stayed unmatched. CDR1 SGDLS and CDR2 YYNGEE come from the germline V gene. The CDR3 loop spans 16 amino acids. The CDR3 reads CASSVGLGQGGAEAFF. The CDR3, as DNA: TGTGCCAGCAGCGTAGGACTGGGACAGGGGGGTGCTGAAGCTTTCTTT. Combining the CDR3 with reference TRBV9 and TRBJ1-1 gives the whole variable domain DSGVTQTPKHLITATGQRVTLRCSPRSGDLSVYWYQQSLDQGLQFLIQYYNGEERAKGNILERFSAQQFPDLHSELNLSSLELGDSALYFCASSVGLGQGGAEAFFGQGTRLTVV.

V usage is TRBV6-1 and J usage is TRBJ2-3; 8 nucleotides align to TRBD2. The junction had 8 bases not matched to a gene; V was cut back by 2 bases and J by 7 bases. The CDR3 is made up of 15 amino acids. The germline gives CDR1 MNHNS, CDR2 SASEGT. CDR3 in DNA: TGTGCCAGCAGTGAATCAAGCGGGAGTAGCAATACGCAGTATTTT. Its protein product is CASSESSGSSNTQYF.

The gene calls are TRBV20-1 and TRBJ1-5; D unclear. The CDR3 contains 8 residues. Germline-derived CDR1 and CDR2 are DFQATT and SNEGSKA (reference sequence). CDR3: CRFQPQHF. DNA of the CDR3: TGCAGATTCCAGCCCCAGCATTTT.

CDR3: CASSPWGGFNSPLHF. The CDR3 region has the DNA TGTGCCAGCAGCCCCTGGGGGGGGTTTAATTCACCCCTCCACTTT. J is TRBJ1-6 and V is TRBV11-2; maybe TRBD1 (5 bases). Germline V gene sequence: CDR1 SGHAT, CDR2 FQNNGV. This CDR3 region has 15 residues. V lost 5 bases and J 6 bases, leaving 14 bases between the germline ends.

The chain is built from TRBV9 and TRBJ2-3; perhaps TRBD2 as D (6 bases). The CDR3 is 13 amino acids. The V gene lost 8 bases and the J gene lost 4 bases, with 14 bases spanning the gap. Germline V gene lookup returns CDR1 SGDLS and CDR2 YYNGEE. The DNA of the CDR3 is TGTGCCAGACCCCGGGAGATTTCAGATACGCAGTATTTT. Amino acids: CARPREISDTQYF.

The V and J genes are TRBV3-1 (or the pseudogene TRBV3-2) and TRBJ2-1; maybe TRBD1 (6 bases). Germline V gene data show CDR1 as LGHDT and CDR2 as YNNKEL (reference sequence). The CDR3 has 14 residues. Deletions cut 4 bases from V and 13 bases from J, with 20 bases between. In nucleotides, the CDR3 is TGTGCCAGCAGCCCCCTCCGAGGGGGTGAACCCCAGTTCTTC. Translated: CASSPLRGGEPQFF.

The chain employs TRBV10-3 and TRBJ1-1; TRBD1 matches 8 bases. V dropped 9 bases and J dropped 4; count of bases not matched to a gene: 10. Germline loops: CDR1 ENHRY, CDR2 SYGVKD. This CDR3 is 14 amino acids long. The CDR3 DNA follows: TGTGCCATTAGGGGGGCAGGGGGCAGCACTGAAGCTTTCTTT. Translation: CAIRGAGGSTEAFF.

This chain uses TRBV18 with TRBJ1-5, with a possible D match to TRBD1 (5 bases). V lost 6 bases to trimming and J lost 2 bases, with 14 bases between them. CDR3 length: 15 amino acids. The germline V gene encodes CDR1 KGHSH and CDR2 LQKENI. The CDR3 protein is CASSPRGGGNQPQHF. CDR3 nucleotides: TGTGCCAGCTCGCCGAGGGGTGGGGGCAATCAGCCCCAGCATTTT.

Here the CDR3 DNA reads TGCGCCAGCAGCCAAGGAACGGGGTCGGGAAAGACCCAGTACTTC. Residues: CASSQGTGSGKTQYF. The rearrangement links TRBV4-3 to TRBJ2-5; possibly TRBD2 for D (5 bases). This CDR3 is 15 amino acids long. Trimming removed 1 base from V and 6 bases from J, with 15 bases in between. Germline V gene lookup returns CDR1 LGHNA and CDR2 YSLEER.

The rearrangement links TRBV7-2 to TRBJ1-6; D gene uncertain. This CDR3 contains 17 residues. CDR1 SGHTA and CDR2 FQGNSA come from the germline V gene. V gave up 2 bases and J gave up 2 bases, with 13 bases separating them. The CDR3 bases are TGTGCCAGCAGCTTACTCGGTCGTTTTACCTATAATTCACCCCTCCACTTT. This encodes CASSLLGRFTYNSPLHF. The variable domain in full, with the rest retrieved from reference TRBV7-2 and TRBJ1-6, is GAGVSQSPSNKVTEKGKDVELRCDPISGHTALYWYRQSLGQGLEFLIYFQGNSAPDKSGLPSDRFSAERTGGSVSTLTIQRTQQEDSAVYLCASSLLGRFTYNSPLHFGNGTRLTVT.

V gene TRBV28 combines with J gene TRBJ2-3; D tentatively fits TRBD1 or TRBD2 (5 bases each). Trimming pared 6 bases from V and 5 bases from J, leaving 21 bases between. Per germline, CDR1 MDHEN and CDR2 SYDVKM. The CDR3 is 16 amino acids. CDR3 coding DNA: TGTGCCAGCAGCCCTTACCCGGGACCGTCGATAGATACGCAGTATTTT. This codes for CASSPYPGPSIDTQYF. The entire variable domain, with the rest obtained from reference TRBV28 and TRBJ2-3, is as follows: DVKVTQSSRYLVKRTGEKVFLECVQDMDHENMFWYRQDPGLGLRLIYFSYDVKMKEKGDIPEGYSVSREKKERFSLILESASTNQTSMYLCASSPYPGPSIDTQYFGPGTRLTVL.

This chain joins TRBV19 and TRBJ1-4; 10 bases are shared with TRBD1. Trimming removed 5 bases from V and 11 bases from J; junction bases left unmatched: 5. The length of the CDR3 is 13 residues. Germline V gene sequence: CDR1 LNHDA, CDR2 SQIVND (reference sequence). CDR3 coding DNA: TGTGCCAGTAGTGGGGACAGGGGCGGGAAACTGTTTTTT. This sequence encodes CASSGDRGGKLFF.

The chain employs TRBV29-1 and TRBJ2-5, with D maybe TRBD2 (6 bases). The CDR3 loop spans 15 amino acids. Germline lookup yields CDR1 SQVTM and CDR2 ANQGSEA. Trimming took off 0 bases at V and 8 bases at J, with 19 bases between the two ends. The CDR3 spells CSVEDRLRGLGTQYF. CDR3 DNA sequence: TGCAGCGTTGAAGATCGCCTGCGGGGCCTCGGAACCCAGTACTTC.

The chain links TRBV12-5 to TRBJ2-5; D not resolved. Per germline, CDR1 LGHNT and CDR2 FRNRAP. Trimming took off 1 base at V and 2 bases at J, with 14 bases between the two ends. The CDR3 is made up of 16 amino acids. The CDR3 spells CASGLDVGLQQETQYF. The CDR3 bases are TGTGCTAGTGGTTTGGATGTCGGGTTACAGCAAGAGACCCAGTACTTC.

The rearrangement joins TRBV28 to TRBJ1-3; D not resolved. The CDR3 consists of 13 residues. Germline V gene sequence: CDR1 MDHEN, CDR2 SYDVKM. V lost 7 bases and J lost 1, with 8 bases in between. In DNA, the CDR3 is TGTGCCAGCATCGTGCGGTCTGGAAACACCATATATTTT. Protein: CASIVRSGNTIYF.

The J gene is TRBJ1-4, the V gene TRBV27; D is ambiguous. The CDR3 extends over 15 amino acids. V lost 4 bases to trimming and J lost 6 bases, with 15 bases between them. The germline V gene has CDR1 MNHEY and CDR2 SMNVEV (reference sequence). The CDR3 DNA is TGTGCCAGCAGTTCCACCCCTACGGGGTATGAAAAACTGTTTTTT. Translating it yields CASSSTPTGYEKLFF.

The gene calls are TRBV28 and TRBJ2-5; 8 bases fit TRBD2. This CDR3 contains 16 residues. With 6 bases clipped from V and 2 bases from J, the junction kept 11 bases outside the gene matches. Germline V gene sequence: CDR1 MDHEN, CDR2 SYDVKM. CDR3 sequence (DNA): TGTGCCAGCAGCCGGGGGGGCGGGAGGCCGCAAGAGACCCAGTACTTC. It is translated as CASSRGGGRPQETQYF.

V usage is TRBV11-2 and J usage is TRBJ1-1, with 11 bases matching TRBD1. Germline-derived CDR1 and CDR2 are SGHAT and FQNNGV. J was trimmed by 1 base and V by 5 bases; bases with no gene match: 6. The CDR3 loop spans 16 amino acids. The CDR3 reads CASSHGQGATNTEAFF. The CDR3 DNA is TGTGCCAGCAGCCACGGACAGGGGGCAACGAACACTGAAGCTTTCTTT.

The V gene is TRBV29-1, the J gene TRBJ2-1, with D hard to call. Germline lookup yields CDR1 SQVTM and CDR2 ANQGSEA. CDR3 length: 13 residues. V shed 7 bases and J shed 0 bases, with 10 bases lying between them. CDR3 sequence reads: CSGAISSYNEQFF. The CDR3 DNA follows: TGCAGCGGAGCGATTAGCTCCTACAATGAGCAGTTCTTC.

This rearrangement joins TRBV19 to TRBJ2-1; D is ambiguous. The CDR3 sequence is 15 residues long. CDR1 is LNHDA, CDR2 SQIVND, per germline (reference sequence). Trimming took 6 bases from V and 3 from J, leaving 15 bases between them. The CDR3 loop reads CASSRGPQIYNEQFF. The CDR3 DNA is TGTGCCAGTAGCCGAGGACCGCAGATCTACAATGAGCAGTTCTTC.

This clone was observed a handful of times. The chain joins TRBV27 to TRBJ1-6; possible D gene TRBD1, 6 bases. The CDR3 totals 14 residues. Between the trimmed V and J ends, which lost 7 bases and 7 bases, there was a span of 14 bases. CDR1 and CDR2 from the germline V gene are MNHEY and SMNVEV (reference sequence). Here the CDR3 reads CASNLQGGNSPLHF. In nucleotides, the CDR3 is TGTGCCAGCAACCTACAGGGAGGAAATTCACCCCTCCACTTT.

V and J are TRBV10-2 and TRBJ2-7; TRBD1 aligns across 11 bases. V was clipped by 3 bases and J by 6 bases; unmatched bases: 4. From germline, CDR1 is WSHSY and CDR2 SAAADI. This CDR3 contains 14 residues. In DNA, the CDR3 is TGCGCCAGCAGTGACCCGGGACAGGGGGGCGAGCAGTACTTC. Amino acids: CASSDPGQGGEQYF.

The chain employs TRBV3-1 (or the pseudogene TRBV3-2) and TRBJ2-5; 8 nucleotides agree with TRBD2. CDR1 is LGHDT and CDR2 is YNNKEL in the germline V gene (reference sequence). This CDR3 is built from 18 residues. The V gene end was trimmed by 0 bases and the J gene end by 5 bases; junction bases not matched to a gene: 14. CDR3 nucleotides: TGTGCCAGCAGCCAAGAACGTTGTTGTTCGGGGGGGGTGGAGACCCAGTACTTC. This codes for CASSQERCCSGGVETQYF.

The chain has TRBV5-1 and TRBJ1-2; D perhaps matches TRBD1 (5 bases). In germline, CDR1 is SGHRS, CDR2 YFSETQ. The CDR3 loop spans 13 amino acids. The ends were cut back, 3 bases at V and 8 bases at J, with 14 bases in the middle. The CDR3 here is CASSSNAGPGYTF. The CDR3 region has the DNA TGCGCCAGCAGCTCCAATGCAGGGCCCGGCTACACCTTC. Variable domain in full (rest from reference TRBV5-1 and TRBJ1-2): KAGVTQTPRYLIKTRGQQVTLSCSPISGHRSVSWYQQTPGQGLQFLFEYFSETQRNKGNFPGRFSGRQFSNSRSEMNVSTLELGDSALYLCASSSNAGPGYTFGSGTRLTVV.

This chain connects TRBV6-5 to TRBJ1-1, with D perhaps matching TRBD1 (5 bases). Germline CDR1 reads MNHEY; CDR2 reads SVGAGI. V gave up 7 bases and J gave up 3 bases, with 12 bases separating them. The CDR3 sequence is 13 residues long. The CDR3 coding sequence is TGTGCCAGCAACGACAGTCCGGACACTGAAGCTTTCTTT. Its translation is CASNDSPDTEAFF.

This chain joins TRBV2 and TRBJ2-1; 7 bases are a match to TRBD2. CDR1 is SNHLY, CDR2 FYNNEI, per germline. V lost 8 bases and J lost 6; bases outside the gene matches: 10. The CDR3 covers 14 residues. The CDR3 sequence: CASARREIGNEQFF. The CDR3 nucleotides are TGTGCCAGCGCAAGGCGGGAGATCGGCAATGAGCAGTTCTTC.

The genes are TRBV4-1 and TRBJ2-7; D might be TRBD1 (6 bases). Trimming left V 0 bases short and J 2 bases short, with 14 bases between. This CDR3 has 16 amino acids. Per germline, CDR1 MGHRA and CDR2 YSYEKL. DNA for the CDR3: TGCGCCAGCAGCCAAGATCCGGGACACCTTACCTACGAGCAGTACTTC. Its translation: CASSQDPGHLTYEQYF.

In this sample, this clone turned up a few times. This chain uses TRBV6-1 with TRBJ1-6; tentative D call: TRBD1 (5 bases). The CDR3 totals 15 residues. Germline V gene lookup returns CDR1 MNHNS and CDR2 SASEGT. Trimming pared 0 bases from V and 10 bases from J, leaving 13 bases between. For the CDR3, the DNA is TGTGCCAGCAGTGAAGCTTATAGGGGTGGGTCACCCCTCCACTTT. This encodes CASSEAYRGGSPLHF.

This rearrangement joins TRBV5-1 to TRBJ1-6, with D perhaps TRBD1 (6 bases). The CDR3 consists of 15 residues. V was trimmed by 4 bases and J by 2 bases, leaving 10 bases between them. Germline-derived CDR1 and CDR2 are SGHRS and YFSETQ. DNA for the CDR3: TGCGCCAGCAGCCCTAGGACAGCCTATAATTCACCCCTCCACTTT. Translation gives CASSPRTAYNSPLHF. Combining the CDR3 with reference TRBV5-1 and TRBJ1-6 gives the whole variable domain KAGVTQTPRYLIKTRGQQVTLSCSPISGHRSVSWYQQTPGQGLQFLFEYFSETQRNKGNFPGRFSGRQFSNSRSEMNVSTLELGDSALYLCASSPRTAYNSPLHFGNGTRLTVT.